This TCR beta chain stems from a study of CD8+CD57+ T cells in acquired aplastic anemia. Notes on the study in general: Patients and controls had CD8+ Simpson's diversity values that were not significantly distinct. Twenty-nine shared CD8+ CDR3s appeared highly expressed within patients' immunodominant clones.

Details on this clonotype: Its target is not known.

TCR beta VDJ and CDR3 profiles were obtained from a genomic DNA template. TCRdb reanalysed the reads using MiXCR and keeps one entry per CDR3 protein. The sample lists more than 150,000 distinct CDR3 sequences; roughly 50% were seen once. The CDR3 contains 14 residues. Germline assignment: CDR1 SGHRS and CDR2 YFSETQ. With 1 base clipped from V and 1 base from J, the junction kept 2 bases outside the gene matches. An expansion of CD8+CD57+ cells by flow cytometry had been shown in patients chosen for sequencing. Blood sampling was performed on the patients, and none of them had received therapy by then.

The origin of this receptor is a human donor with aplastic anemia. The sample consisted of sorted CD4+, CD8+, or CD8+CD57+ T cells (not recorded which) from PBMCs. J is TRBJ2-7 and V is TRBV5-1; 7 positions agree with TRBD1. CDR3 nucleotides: TGCGCCAGCAGCTTGAGGGGACAGTCCTACGAGCAGTACTTC. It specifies CASSLRGQSYEQYF.